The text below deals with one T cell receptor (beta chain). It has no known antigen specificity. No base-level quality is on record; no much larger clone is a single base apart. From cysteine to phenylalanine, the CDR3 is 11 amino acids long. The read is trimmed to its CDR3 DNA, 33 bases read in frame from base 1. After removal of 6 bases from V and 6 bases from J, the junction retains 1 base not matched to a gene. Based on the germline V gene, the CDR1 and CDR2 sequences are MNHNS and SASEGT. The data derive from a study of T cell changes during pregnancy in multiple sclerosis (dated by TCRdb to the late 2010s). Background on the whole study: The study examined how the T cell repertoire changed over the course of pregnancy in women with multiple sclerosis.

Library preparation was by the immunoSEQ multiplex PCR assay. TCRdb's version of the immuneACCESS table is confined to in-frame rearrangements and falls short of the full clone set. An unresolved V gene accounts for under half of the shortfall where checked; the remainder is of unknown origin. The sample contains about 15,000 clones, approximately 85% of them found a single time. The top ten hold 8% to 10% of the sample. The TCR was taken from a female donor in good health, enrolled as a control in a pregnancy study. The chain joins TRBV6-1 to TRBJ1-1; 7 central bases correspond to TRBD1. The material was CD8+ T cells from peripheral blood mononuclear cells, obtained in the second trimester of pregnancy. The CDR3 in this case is CASRGTAEAFF. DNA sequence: TGTGCCAGCAGGGGGACAGCTGAAGCTTTCTTT.